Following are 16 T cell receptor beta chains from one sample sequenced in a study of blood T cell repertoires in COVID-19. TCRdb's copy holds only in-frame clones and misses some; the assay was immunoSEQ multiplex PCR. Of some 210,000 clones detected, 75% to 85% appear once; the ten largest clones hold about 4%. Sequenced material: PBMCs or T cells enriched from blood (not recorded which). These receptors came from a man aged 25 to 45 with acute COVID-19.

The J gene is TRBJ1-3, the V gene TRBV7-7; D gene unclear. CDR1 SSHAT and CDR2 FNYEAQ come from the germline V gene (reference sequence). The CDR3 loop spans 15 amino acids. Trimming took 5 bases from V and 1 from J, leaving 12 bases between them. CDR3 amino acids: CASSPGGRSGNTIYF. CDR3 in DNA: TGTGCCAGCAGCCCGGGAGGGCGGTCTGGAAACACCATATATTTT.

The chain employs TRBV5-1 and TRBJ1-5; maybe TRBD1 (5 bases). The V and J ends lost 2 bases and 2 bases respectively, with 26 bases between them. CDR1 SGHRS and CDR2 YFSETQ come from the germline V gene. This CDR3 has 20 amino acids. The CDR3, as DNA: TGCGCCAGCAGCTTCCTAGACATACCGGGACTCACGCAAGGCAATCAGCCCCAGCATTTT. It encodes CASSFLDIPGLTQGNQPQHF.

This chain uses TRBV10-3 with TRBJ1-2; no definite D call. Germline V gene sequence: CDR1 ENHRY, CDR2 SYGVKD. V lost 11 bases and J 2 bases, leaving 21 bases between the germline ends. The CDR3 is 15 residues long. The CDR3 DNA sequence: TGTGCCTCCACACGAAACCTAGACGGCAACTATGGCTACACCTTC. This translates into CASTRNLDGNYGYTF.

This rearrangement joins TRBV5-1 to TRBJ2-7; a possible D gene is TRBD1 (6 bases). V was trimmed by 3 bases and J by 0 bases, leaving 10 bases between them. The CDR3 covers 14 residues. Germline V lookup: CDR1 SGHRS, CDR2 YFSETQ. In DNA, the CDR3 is TGCGCCAGCAGCTCAGGGGACACCTCCTACGAGCAGTACTTC. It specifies CASSSGDTSYEQYF.

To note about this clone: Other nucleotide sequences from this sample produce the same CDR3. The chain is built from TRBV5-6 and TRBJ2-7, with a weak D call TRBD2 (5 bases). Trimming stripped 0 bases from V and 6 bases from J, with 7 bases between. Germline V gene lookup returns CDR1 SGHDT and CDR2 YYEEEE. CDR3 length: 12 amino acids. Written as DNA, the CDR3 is TGTGCCAGCAGCTTGGGCCGGGGCGAGCAGTACTTC. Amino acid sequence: CASSLGRGEQYF.

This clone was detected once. The CDR3 region is CASSVGTGKRGTEAFF. CDR3 DNA: TGTGCCAGCAGCGTTGGGACAGGTAAAAGAGGGACTGAAGCTTTCTTT. The J gene is TRBJ1-1, the V gene TRBV9; 8 bases align to TRBD1. The CDR3 is 16 amino acids. Germline V gene lookup returns CDR1 SGDLS and CDR2 YYNGEE. With 2 bases clipped from V and 5 bases from J, the junction kept 11 bases outside the gene matches.

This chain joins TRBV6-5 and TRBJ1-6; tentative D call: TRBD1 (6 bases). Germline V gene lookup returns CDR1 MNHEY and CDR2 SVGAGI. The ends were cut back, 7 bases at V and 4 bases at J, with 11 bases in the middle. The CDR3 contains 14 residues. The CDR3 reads CASIGQTYNSPLHF. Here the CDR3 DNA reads TGTGCCAGCATTGGACAGACTTATAATTCACCCCTCCACTTT.

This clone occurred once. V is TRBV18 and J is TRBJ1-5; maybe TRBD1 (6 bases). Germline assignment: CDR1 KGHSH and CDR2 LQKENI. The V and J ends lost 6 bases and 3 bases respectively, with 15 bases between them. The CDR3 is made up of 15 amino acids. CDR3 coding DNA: TGTGCCAGCTCGCCGGGACACTTCATCAATCAGCCCCAGCATTTT. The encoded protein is CASSPGHFINQPQHF. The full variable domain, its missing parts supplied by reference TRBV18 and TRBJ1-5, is NAGVMQNPRHLVRRRGQEARLRCSPMKGHSHVYWYRQLPEEGLKFMVYLQKENIIDESGMPKERFSAEFPKEGPSILRIQQVVRGDSAAYFCASSPGHFINQPQHFGDGTRLSIL.

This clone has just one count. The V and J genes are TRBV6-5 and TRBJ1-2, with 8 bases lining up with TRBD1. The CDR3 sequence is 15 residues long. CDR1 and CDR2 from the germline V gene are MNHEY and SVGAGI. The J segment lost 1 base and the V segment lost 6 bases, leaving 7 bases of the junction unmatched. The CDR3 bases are TGTGCCAGCAGAGCCGGGACAGGTTTTAACTATGGCTACACCTTC. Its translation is CASRAGTGFNYGYTF.

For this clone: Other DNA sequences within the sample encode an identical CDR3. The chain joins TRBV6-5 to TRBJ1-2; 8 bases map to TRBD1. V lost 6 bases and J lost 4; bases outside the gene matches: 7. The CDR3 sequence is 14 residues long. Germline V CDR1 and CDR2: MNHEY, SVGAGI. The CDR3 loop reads CASRRGQGVYGYTF. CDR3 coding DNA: TGTGCCAGCAGGAGAGGACAGGGAGTCTATGGCTACACCTTC.

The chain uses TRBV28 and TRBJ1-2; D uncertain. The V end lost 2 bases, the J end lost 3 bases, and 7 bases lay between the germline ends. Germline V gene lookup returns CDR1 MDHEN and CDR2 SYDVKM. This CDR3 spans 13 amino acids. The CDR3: CASSLPQDYGYTF. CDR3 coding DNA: TGTGCCAGCAGTTTACCCCAGGACTATGGCTACACCTTC.

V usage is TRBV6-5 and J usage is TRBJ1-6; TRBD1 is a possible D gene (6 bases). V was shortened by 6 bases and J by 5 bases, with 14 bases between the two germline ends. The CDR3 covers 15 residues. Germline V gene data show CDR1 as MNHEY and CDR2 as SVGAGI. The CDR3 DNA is TGTGCCAGCAGGGGGACATTTGGGGATAATTCACCCCTCCACTTT. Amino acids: CASRGTFGDNSPLHF.

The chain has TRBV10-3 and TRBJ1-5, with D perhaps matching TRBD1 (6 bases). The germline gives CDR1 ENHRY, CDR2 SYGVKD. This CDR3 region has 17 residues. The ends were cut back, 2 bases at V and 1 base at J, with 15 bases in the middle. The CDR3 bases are TGTGCCATCAGTGAGAGTCGGGGGCGGGAGAGCAATCAGCCCCAGCATTTT. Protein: CAISESRGRESNQPQHF.

The CDR3 region has the DNA TGTGCCAGCAGCCAAGCGATGTCACAGGTCTATGGCTACACCTTC. This gives the protein CASSQAMSQVYGYTF. The V call is TRBV4-2, the J call TRBJ1-2; tentatively, D is TRBD1 (5 bases). Trimming removed 1 base from V and 4 bases from J, with 13 bases in between. Germline V gene data show CDR1 as LGHNA and CDR2 as YNFKEQ. CDR3 size: 15 residues.

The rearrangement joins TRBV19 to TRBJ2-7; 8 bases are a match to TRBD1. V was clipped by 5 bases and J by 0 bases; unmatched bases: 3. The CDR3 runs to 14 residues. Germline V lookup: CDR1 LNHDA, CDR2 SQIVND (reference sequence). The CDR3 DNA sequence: TGTGCCAGTAGTGTAACAGGGGGCTCCTACGAGCAGTACTTC. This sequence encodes CASSVTGGSYEQYF. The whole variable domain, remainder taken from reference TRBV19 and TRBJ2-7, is DGGITQSPKYLFRKEGQNVTLSCEQNLNHDAMYWYRQDPGQGLRLIYYSQIVNDFQKGDIAEGYSVSREKKESFPLTVTSAQKNPTAFYLCASSVTGGSYEQYFGPGTRLTVT.

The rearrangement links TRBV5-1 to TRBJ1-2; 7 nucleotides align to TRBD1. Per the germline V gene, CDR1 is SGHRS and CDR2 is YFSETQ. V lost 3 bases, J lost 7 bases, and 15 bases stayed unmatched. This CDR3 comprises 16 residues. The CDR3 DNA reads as TGCGCCAGCAGCTACCATGACAGGGCCCCTTTTTCTGGCTACACCTTC. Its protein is CASSYHDRAPFSGYTF. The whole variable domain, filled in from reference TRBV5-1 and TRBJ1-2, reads KAGVTQTPRYLIKTRGQQVTLSCSPISGHRSVSWYQQTPGQGLQFLFEYFSETQRNKGNFPGRFSGRQFSNSRSEMNVSTLELGDSALYLCASSYHDRAPFSGYTFGSGTRLTVV.